The source of this TCR beta chain is a study of T cell responses to AZD1222 COVID-19 vaccine. As for the study in general: Samples with a second dose at about 4 or about 12 weeks were pooled together.

A word on this clone: Its cognate antigen is unknown.

The study's findings and limits: AZD1222 recipients seropositive at baseline numbered only six. White British ancestry dominated among donors, who included more females, and clonal diversity was possibly underestimated.

Generated by immunoSEQ multiplex PCR, the TCRdb table keeps only in-frame clones and is missing some. The sample includes around 200,000 clones, approximately 90% of them seen just once. V lost 2 bases and J lost 3, with 14 bases in between. The CDR3 loop spans 16 amino acids. Germline values: CDR1 MDHEN, CDR2 SYDVKM. This clonotype was sampled from an adult in good health. Sequenced here: peripheral blood, sampled on day 0 of AZD1222 vaccination. The genes are TRBV28 and TRBJ1-3; unclear D gene. The CDR3 region has the DNA TGTGCCAGCAGTTTAGGTGGTCGCCACCTTGGAAACACCATATATTTT. This translates into CASSLGGRHLGNTIYF.